The rows below give T cell receptor beta chains drawn from one sample of a study of identical twins. TCRdb re-called the 5' RACE reads through MiXCR, storing one row per CDR3 protein. The sample carries roughly 190,000 distinct CDR3 sequences, approximately 15% recorded once. The sample also formed part of further work on T cells expressing NK-cell markers.

Input material: CD8+ T cells sorted from blood. The receptors originated from a woman aged 18-29 years in good health. The CDR3 runs from the conserved cysteine through the conserved F or W. D genes are given only for firm matches. Clone size is given for some rows only: seen once, a few or many times, or a class if the clone is expanded.

D,V,J,size,CDR3,DNA
.,TRBV5-1,TRBJ1-1,.,CASSFLHSPANTEAFF,TGCGCCAGCAGCTTCCTCCATTCTCCAGCGAACACTGAAGCTTTCTTT
.,TRBV20-1,TRBJ2-7,few,CSARGIRTYEQYF,TGCAGTGCTAGAGGGATACGGACATACGAGCAGTACTTC
.,TRBV21-1,TRBJ2-7,many,CASSKVNLLAYEQYF,TGTGCCAGCAGCAAAGTGAACCTTCTCGCCTACGAGCAGTACTTC
.,TRBV15,TRBJ2-1,.,CATSREDNEQFF,TGTGCCACCAGCAGAGAGGACAATGAGCAGTTCTTC
.,TRBV7-9,TRBJ2-7,many,CASSLSEKNYEQYF,TGTGCCAGCAGCTTATCCGAGAAAAACTACGAGCAGTACTTC
.,TRBV4-3,TRBJ2-7,many,CASSQGGGSYEQYF,TGCGCCAGCAGCCAAGGGGGCGGTTCCTACGAGCAGTACTTC
.,TRBV27,TRBJ2-2,.,CASSPGSGSSVELFF,TGTGCCAGCAGTCCCGGCTCTGGCTCTTCTGTGGAGCTGTTTTTT
.,TRBV11-2,TRBJ2-1,few,CASRSGDKYEQFF,TGTGCCTCCCGCTCTGGGGATAAGTATGAGCAGTTCTTC
TRBD2,TRBV12-3/TRBV12-4,TRBJ2-3,.,CASRLVGLAGGTDTQYF,TGTGCCAGCAGGCTAGTGGGACTAGCGGGAGGCACGGATACGCAGTATTTT
TRBD1,TRBV12-3/TRBV12-4,TRBJ1-3,many,CASSWTGPADTIYF,TGTGCCAGCAGTTGGACAGGGCCGGCCGACACCATATATTTT
.,TRBV6-1,TRBJ2-2,.,CASRMDGNTGELFF,TGTGCCAGCAGGATGGACGGGAACACCGGGGAGCTGTTTTTT
.,TRBV9,TRBJ2-1,few,CASSGGRASRNEQFF,TGTGCCAGCAGCGGGGGTAGGGCTAGCCGCAATGAGCAGTTCTTC
TRBD2,TRBV20-1,TRBJ2-1,.,CSASQLAYRVDEQFF,TGCAGTGCTTCGCAACTAGCGTACCGGGTAGATGAGCAGTTCTTC
TRBD1,TRBV10-2,TRBJ1-2,medium-sized,CARYRGQNYGYTF,TGCGCCAGATACAGGGGGCAGAACTATGGCTACACCTTC
.,TRBV7-9,TRBJ1-4,.,CASSLQSRVNEKLFF,TGTGCCAGCAGCTTACAGTCTCGAGTCAATGAAAAACTGTTTTTT
.,TRBV5-5,TRBJ2-7,.,CASSWERFSYEQYF,TGTGCCAGCAGCTGGGAGAGATTCTCCTACGAGCAGTACTTC
.,TRBV30,TRBJ2-7,few,CAWSDGYEQYF,TGTGCCTGGAGTGACGGCTACGAGCAGTACTTC
.,TRBV4-1,TRBJ2-5,.,CASSPETGIRKTQYF,TGCGCCAGCAGCCCAGAGACAGGAATCCGAAAGACCCAGTACTTC
TRBD2,TRBV30,TRBJ2-3,.,CAWSVRSWLADTDTQYF,TGTGCCTGGAGTGTAAGGTCCTGGCTAGCGGACACAGATACGCAGTATTTT
TRBD2,TRBV3-1,TRBJ2-2,.,CASSQGFLSGMYTGELFF,TGTGCCAGCAGCCAAGGATTTCTTAGCGGGATGTACACCGGGGAGCTGTTTTTT
.,TRBV6-1,TRBJ1-1,many,CASSEAEENTEAFF,TGTGCCAGCAGTGAAGCGGAGGAGAACACTGAAGCTTTCTTT
.,TRBV20-1,TRBJ1-1,few,CSARGDGPNTEAFF,TGCAGTGCTAGAGGGGACGGCCCGAACACTGAAGCTTTCTTT
TRBD1,TRBV7-9,TRBJ2-2,many,CASIGTGDTGELFF,TGTGCCAGCATCGGGACAGGGGACACCGGGGAGCTGTTTTTT
.,TRBV5-6,TRBJ1-1,.,CASSSTVEAFF,TGTGCCAGCAGCTCGACAGTTGAAGCTTTCTTT
.,TRBV7-9,TRBJ1-1,few,CASSLGRDEAFF,TGTGCCAGCAGCTTAGGCCGGGATGAAGCTTTCTTT
TRBD2,TRBV4-3,TRBJ2-1,.,CASSGGLAGRTSSYNEQFF,TGCGCCAGCAGCGGAGGACTAGCGGGCAGGACAAGCTCCTACAATGAGCAGTTCTTC
.,TRBV13,TRBJ2-4,few,CASSFPDTLAKNIQYF,TGTGCCAGCAGCTTTCCAGATACACTAGCCAAAAACATTCAGTACTTC
TRBD2,TRBV11-1,TRBJ2-2,.,CASSFGKGASGSNTGELFF,TGTGCCAGCAGCTTCGGGAAAGGGGCTAGCGGGTCGAACACCGGGGAGCTGTTTTTT
.,TRBV12-3/TRBV12-4,TRBJ1-1,few,CASSGPWDEAFF,TGTGCCAGCAGTGGCCCATGGGATGAAGCTTTCTTT
.,TRBV5-1,TRBJ2-1,many,CASSLVGAAETNNEQFF,TGCGCCAGCAGCTTGGTCGGCGCGGCGGAGACGAACAATGAGCAGTTCTTC
TRBD2,TRBV11-2,TRBJ2-7,.,CASSWGGFYEQYF,TGTGCCAGCAGTTGGGGGGGGTTCTACGAGCAGTACTTC
.,TRBV12-3/TRBV12-4,TRBJ1-2,few,CASSSRISNFNYGYTF,TGTGCCAGCAGTTCCAGGATTTCCAACTTTAACTATGGCTACACCTTC
.,TRBV5-1,TRBJ1-4,.,CASSLMNGGPDEKLFF,TGCGCCAGCAGCTTGATGAATGGGGGTCCGGATGAAAAACTGTTTTTT
.,TRBV15,TRBJ2-7,many,CATSLGHNYEQYF,TGTGCCACCAGCTTGGGACATAACTACGAGCAGTACTTC
TRBD1,TRBV5-5,TRBJ1-4,.,CASSPTGTGFEKLFF,TGTGCCAGCAGCCCCACCGGGACAGGATTTGAAAAACTGTTTTTT
.,TRBV5-5,TRBJ1-1,.,CASSLDRASTEAFF,TGTGCCAGCAGCTTGGACAGGGCAAGCACTGAGGCTTTCTTT
.,TRBV9,TRBJ2-5,few,CASSPPQSGTQYF,TGTGCCAGCAGCCCCCCTCAAAGTGGGACCCAGTACTTC
TRBD2,TRBV20-1,TRBJ2-1,medium-sized,CSARIYSGVGNEQFF,TGCAGTGCTAGGATTTATAGCGGGGTTGGTAATGAGCAGTTCTTC
.,TRBV20-1,TRBJ2-3,few,CSAPLMRDGVRDTQYF,TGCAGTGCTCCCTTGATGCGGGACGGGGTTAGGGATACGCAGTATTTT
.,TRBV5-1,TRBJ1-1,.,CASSLVQVRGRESTEAFF,TGCGCCAGCAGCTTGGTACAGGTCCGGGGAAGGGAGAGCACTGAAGCTTTCTTT
.,TRBV4-3,TRBJ2-1,.,CASSQGGIYNEQFF,TGCGCCAGCAGCCAAGGGGGGATCTACAATGAGCAGTTCTTC
TRBD2,TRBV6-1,TRBJ2-1,.,CASSASGRGNNEQFF,TGTGCCAGCAGTGCTAGCGGGAGGGGGAACAATGAGCAGTTCTTC
.,TRBV13,TRBJ1-1,few,CASSNGPTEAFF,TGTGCCAGCAGCAACGGACCCACTGAAGCTTTCTTT
TRBD1,TRBV5-1,TRBJ2-1,.,CASSSSGTGEILYNEQFF,TGCGCCAGCAGCTCATCCGGGACAGGAGAAATCCTCTACAATGAGCAGTTCTTC
.,TRBV12-3/TRBV12-4,TRBJ2-1,.,CASSFSGGHDNEQFF,TGTGCCAGCAGTTTCTCGGGGGGCCATGACAATGAGCAGTTCTTC
.,TRBV29-1,TRBJ2-7,.,CSVEILALQYF,TGCAGCGTTGAAATTCTCGCCCTGCAGTACTTC
.,TRBV30,TRBJ2-7,.,CAHGDYEQYF,TGTGCCCACGGGGATTACGAGCAGTACTTC
TRBD2,TRBV7-2,TRBJ2-5,few,CASSLYSGGKKTQYF,TGTGCCAGCAGCCTCTATAGCGGGGGCAAGAAGACCCAGTACTTC